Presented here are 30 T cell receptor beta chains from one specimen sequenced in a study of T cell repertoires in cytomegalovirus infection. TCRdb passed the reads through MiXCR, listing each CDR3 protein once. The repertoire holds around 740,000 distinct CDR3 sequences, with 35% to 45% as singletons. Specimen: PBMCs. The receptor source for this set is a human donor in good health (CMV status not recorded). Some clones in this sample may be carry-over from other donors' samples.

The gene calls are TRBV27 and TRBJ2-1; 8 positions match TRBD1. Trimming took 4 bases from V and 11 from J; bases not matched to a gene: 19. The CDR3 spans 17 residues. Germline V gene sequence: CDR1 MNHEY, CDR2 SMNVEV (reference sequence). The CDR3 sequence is CASSSPAGTGGFAKQFF. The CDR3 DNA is TGTGCCAGCAGTTCCCCCGCCGGGACAGGCGGGTTCGCGAAGCAGTTCTTC.

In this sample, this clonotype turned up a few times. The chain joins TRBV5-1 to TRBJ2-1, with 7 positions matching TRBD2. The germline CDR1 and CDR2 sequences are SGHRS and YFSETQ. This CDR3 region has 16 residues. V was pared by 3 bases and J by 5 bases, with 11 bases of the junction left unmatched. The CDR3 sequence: CASSYGRGGGDNEQFF. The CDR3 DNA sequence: TGCGCCAGCAGCTACGGACGGGGTGGGGGGGACAATGAGCAGTTCTTC.

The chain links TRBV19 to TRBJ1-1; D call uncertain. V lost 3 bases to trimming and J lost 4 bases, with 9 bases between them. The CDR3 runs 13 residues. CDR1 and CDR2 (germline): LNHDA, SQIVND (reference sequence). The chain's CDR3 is CASSIGVITEAFF. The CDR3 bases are TGTGCCAGTAGTATCGGAGTCATCACTGAAGCTTTCTTT.

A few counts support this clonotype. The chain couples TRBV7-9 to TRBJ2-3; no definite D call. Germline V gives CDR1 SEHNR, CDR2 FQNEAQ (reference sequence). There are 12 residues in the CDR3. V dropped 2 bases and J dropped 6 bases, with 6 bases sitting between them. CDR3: CASSLLWDTQYF. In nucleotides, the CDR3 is TGTGCCAGCAGCTTATTATGGGATACGCAGTATTTT. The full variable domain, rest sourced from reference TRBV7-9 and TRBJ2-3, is DTGVSQNPRHKITKRGQNVTFRCDPISEHNRLYWYRQTLGQGPEFLTYFQNEAQLEKSRLLSDRFSAERPKGSFSTLEIQRTEQGDSAMYLCASSLLWDTQYFGPGTRLTVL.

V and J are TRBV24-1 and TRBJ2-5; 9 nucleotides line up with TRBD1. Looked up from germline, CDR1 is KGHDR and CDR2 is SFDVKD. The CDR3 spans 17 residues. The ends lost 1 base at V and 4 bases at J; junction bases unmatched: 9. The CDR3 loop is CATSDLGTGRRRETQYF. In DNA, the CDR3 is TGTGCCACCAGTGATTTAGGGACAGGGAGAAGGAGAGAGACCCAGTACTTC.

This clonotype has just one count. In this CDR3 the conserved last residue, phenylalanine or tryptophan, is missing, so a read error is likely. The chain's CDR3 is CASSGHQYQETQYL. In DNA form, the CDR3 reads TGTGCCAGCAGCGGGCACCAGTACCAAGAGACCCAGTACTTA. This rearrangement joins TRBV7-9 to TRBJ2-5; no firm D call. This CDR3 region has 14 residues. The germline V gene has CDR1 SEHNR and CDR2 FQNEAQ (reference sequence). With 5 bases removed from V and 0 bases from J, the gap between germline ends came to 10 bases.

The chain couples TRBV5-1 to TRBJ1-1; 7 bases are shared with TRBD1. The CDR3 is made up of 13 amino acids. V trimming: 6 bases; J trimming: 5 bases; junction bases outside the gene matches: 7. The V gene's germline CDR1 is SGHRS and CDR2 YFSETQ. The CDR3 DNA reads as TGCGCCAGCACCGACAGGGAACGTACTGAAGCTTTCTTT. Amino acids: CASTDRERTEAFF.

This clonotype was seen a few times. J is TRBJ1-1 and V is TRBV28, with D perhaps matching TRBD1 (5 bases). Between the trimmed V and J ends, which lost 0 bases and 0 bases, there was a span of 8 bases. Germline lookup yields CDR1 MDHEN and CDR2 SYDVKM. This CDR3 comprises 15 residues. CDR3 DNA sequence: TGTGCCAGCAGTTTATGGGGGGTCATGAACACTGAAGCTTTCTTT. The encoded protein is CASSLWGVMNTEAFF. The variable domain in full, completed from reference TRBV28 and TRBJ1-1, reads DVKVTQSSRYLVKRTGEKVFLECVQDMDHENMFWYRQDPGLGLRLIYFSYDVKMKEKGDIPEGYSVSREKKERFSLILESASTNQTSMYLCASSLWGVMNTEAFFGQGTRLTVV.

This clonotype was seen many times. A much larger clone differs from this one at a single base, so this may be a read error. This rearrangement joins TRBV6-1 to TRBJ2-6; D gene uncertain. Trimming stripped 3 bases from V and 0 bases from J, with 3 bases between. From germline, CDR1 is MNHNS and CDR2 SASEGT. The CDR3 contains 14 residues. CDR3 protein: CASSDNSGANVLTF. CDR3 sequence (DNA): TGTGCCAGCAGTGACAACTCTGGGGCCAACGTCCTGACTTTC.

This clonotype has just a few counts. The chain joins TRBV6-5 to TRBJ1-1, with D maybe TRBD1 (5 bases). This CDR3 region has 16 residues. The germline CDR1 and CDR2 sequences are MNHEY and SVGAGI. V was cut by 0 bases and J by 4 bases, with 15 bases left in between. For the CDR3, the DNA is TGTGCCAGCAGTTACTCTGGGCCCATTGGGGGCACTGAAGCTTTCTTT. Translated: CASSYSGPIGGTEAFF.

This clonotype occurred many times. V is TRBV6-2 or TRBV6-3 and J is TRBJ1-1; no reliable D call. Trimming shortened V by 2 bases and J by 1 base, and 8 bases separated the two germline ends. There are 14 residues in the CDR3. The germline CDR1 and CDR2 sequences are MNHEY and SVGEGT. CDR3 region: CASSYPFRNTEAFF. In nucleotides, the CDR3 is TGTGCCAGCAGTTACCCCTTTAGGAACACTGAAGCTTTCTTT.

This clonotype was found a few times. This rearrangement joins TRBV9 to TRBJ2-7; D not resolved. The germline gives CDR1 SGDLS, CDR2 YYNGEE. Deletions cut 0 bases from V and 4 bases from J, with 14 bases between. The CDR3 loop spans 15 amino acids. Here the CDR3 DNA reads TGTGCCAGCAGCGTAGGCCCCACGTCGGAGTACGAGCAGTACTTC. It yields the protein CASSVGPTSEYEQYF.

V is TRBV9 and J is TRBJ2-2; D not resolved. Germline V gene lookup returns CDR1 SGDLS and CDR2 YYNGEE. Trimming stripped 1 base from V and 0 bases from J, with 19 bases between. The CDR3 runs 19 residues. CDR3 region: CASSVSWSGWNANTGELFF. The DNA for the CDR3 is TGTGCCAGCAGCGTATCCTGGTCCGGATGGAACGCGAACACCGGGGAGCTGTTTTTT. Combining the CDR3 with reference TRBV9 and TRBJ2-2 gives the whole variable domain DSGVTQTPKHLITATGQRVTLRCSPRSGDLSVYWYQQSLDQGLQFLIQYYNGEERAKGNILERFSAQQFPDLHSELNLSSLELGDSALYFCASSVSWSGWNANTGELFFGEGSRLTVL.

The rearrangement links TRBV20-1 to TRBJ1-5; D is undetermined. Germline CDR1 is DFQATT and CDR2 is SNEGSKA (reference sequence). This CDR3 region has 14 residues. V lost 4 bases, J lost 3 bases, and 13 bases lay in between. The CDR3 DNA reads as TGCAGTGCTATTGGTGGGGTTGCCAATCAGCCCCAGCATTTT. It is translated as CSAIGGVANQPQHF.

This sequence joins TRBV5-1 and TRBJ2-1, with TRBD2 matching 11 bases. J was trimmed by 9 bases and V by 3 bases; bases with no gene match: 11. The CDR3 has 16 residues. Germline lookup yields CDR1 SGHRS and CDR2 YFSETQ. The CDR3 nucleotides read TGCGCCAGCAGCTCCAACCTAGCGGGGGGCCCCCGTGAGCAGTTCTTC. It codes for CASSSNLAGGPREQFF.

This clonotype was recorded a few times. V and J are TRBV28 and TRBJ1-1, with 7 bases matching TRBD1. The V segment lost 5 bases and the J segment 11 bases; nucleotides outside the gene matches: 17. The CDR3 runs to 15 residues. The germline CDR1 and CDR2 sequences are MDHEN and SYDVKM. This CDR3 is CASSAPTGTDRKAFF. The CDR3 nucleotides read TGTGCCAGCAGTGCGCCCACCGGGACAGATAGAAAGGCTTTCTTT.

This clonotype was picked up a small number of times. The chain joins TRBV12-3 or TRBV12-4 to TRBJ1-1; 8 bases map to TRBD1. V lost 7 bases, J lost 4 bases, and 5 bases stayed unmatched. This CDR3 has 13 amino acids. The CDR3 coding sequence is TGTGCCAGCACCGCAGGGGGCGGCACTGAAGCTTTCTTT. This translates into CASTAGGGTEAFF.

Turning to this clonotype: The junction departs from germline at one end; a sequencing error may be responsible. CDR3 sequence reads: CASSYSKGTGYNAQFF. The DNA for the CDR3 is TGTGCCAGCAGTTACTCGAAGGGCACTGGGTACAATGCGCAGTTCTTC. The rearrangement links TRBV6-8 to TRBJ2-1, with D unclear. The length of the CDR3 is 16 residues. Germline V CDR1 and CDR2: MNHGY, SAAAGT.

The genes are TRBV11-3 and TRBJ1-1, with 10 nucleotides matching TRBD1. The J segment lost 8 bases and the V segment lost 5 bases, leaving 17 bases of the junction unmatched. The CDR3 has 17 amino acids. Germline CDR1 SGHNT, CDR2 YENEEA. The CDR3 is CASSPSDRGHSAGEAFF. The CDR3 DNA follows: TGTGCCAGCAGCCCCTCCGACAGGGGGCATTCCGCCGGAGAAGCTTTCTTT.

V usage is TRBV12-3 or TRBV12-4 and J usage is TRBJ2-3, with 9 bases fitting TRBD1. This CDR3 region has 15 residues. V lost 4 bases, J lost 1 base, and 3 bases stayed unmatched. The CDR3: CASSSDRGGTDTQYF. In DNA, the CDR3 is TGTGCCAGCAGTTCGGACAGGGGAGGCACAGATACGCAGTATTTT.

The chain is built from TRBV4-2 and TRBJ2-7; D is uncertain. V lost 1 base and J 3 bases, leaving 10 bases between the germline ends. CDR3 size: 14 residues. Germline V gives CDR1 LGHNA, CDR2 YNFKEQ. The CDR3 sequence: CASSQGRDNYEQYF. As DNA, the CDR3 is TGTGCCAGCAGCCAAGGACGCGATAACTACGAGCAGTACTTC.

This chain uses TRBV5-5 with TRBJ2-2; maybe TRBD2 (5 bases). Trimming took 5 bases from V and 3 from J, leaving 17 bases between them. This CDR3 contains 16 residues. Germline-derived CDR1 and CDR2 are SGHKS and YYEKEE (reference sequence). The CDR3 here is CASRYTVSRDTGELFF. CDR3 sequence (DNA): TGTGCCAGCAGATACACCGTGTCGAGGGACACCGGGGAGCTGTTTTTT.

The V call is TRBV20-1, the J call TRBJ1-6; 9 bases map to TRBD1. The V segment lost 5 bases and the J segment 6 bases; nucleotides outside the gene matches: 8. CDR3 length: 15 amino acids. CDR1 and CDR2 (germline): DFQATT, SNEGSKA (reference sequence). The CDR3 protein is CSARLQGALNSPLHF. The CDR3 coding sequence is TGCAGTGCTCGACTACAGGGGGCGCTTAATTCACCCCTCCACTTT.

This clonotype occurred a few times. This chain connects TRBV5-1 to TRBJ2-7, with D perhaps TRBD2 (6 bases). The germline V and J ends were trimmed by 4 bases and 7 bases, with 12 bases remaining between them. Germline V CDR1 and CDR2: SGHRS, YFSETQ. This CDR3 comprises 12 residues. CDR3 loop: CASSTGTDEQYF. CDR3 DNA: TGCGCCAGCAGCACCGGGACTGATGAGCAGTACTTC.

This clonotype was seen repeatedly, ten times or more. CDR3 residues: CASSPRRTGLNTEAFF. CDR3 nucleotides: TGTGCCAGCAGCCCCCGGCGGACAGGGCTGAACACTGAAGCTTTCTTT. The V and J genes are TRBV11-2 and TRBJ1-1; 8 bases fit TRBD1. The CDR3 is 16 residues long. Germline V CDR1 and CDR2: SGHAT, FQNNGV. V shed 5 bases and J 0 bases; nucleotides not matched to a gene: 8.

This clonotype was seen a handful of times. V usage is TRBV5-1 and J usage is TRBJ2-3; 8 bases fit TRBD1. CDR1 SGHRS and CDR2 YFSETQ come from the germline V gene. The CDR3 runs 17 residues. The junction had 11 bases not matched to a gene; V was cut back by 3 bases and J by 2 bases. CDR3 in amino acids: CASSSEPTGATTDTQYF. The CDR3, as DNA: TGCGCCAGCAGCTCGGAACCGACAGGGGCGACCACAGATACGCAGTATTTT.

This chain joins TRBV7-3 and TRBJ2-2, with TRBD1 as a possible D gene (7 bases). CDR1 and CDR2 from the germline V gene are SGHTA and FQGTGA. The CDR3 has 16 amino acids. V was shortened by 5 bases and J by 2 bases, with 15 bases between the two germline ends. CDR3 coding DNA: TGTGCCAGCAGCGCGGGGAGACAGGGTAACACCGGGGAGCTGTTTTTT. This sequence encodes CASSAGRQGNTGELFF.

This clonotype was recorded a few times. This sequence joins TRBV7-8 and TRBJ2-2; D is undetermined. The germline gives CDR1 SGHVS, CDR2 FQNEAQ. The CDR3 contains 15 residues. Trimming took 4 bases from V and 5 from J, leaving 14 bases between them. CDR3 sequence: CASSSRWVGTGELFF. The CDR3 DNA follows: TGTGCCAGCAGCTCGCGATGGGTCGGGACCGGGGAGCTGTTTTTT.

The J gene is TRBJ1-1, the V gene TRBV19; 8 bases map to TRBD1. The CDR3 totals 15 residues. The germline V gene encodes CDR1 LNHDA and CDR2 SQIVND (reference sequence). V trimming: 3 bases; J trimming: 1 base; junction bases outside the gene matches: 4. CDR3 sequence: CASSITGTGNTEAFF. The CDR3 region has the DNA TGTGCCAGTAGTATCACGGGGACAGGGAACACTGAAGCTTTCTTT.

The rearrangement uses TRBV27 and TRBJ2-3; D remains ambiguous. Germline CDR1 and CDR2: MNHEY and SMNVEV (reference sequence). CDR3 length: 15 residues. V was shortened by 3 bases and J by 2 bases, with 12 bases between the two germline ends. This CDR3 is CASSFISSSTDTQYF. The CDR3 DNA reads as TGTGCCAGCAGTTTTATATCCTCGTCCACAGATACGCAGTATTTT.